This T cell receptor (beta chain) was captured by sequencing in a study of Ad26.COV2.S vaccination and SARS-CoV-2 variants. Looking at the study overall: By the intramuscular route, Ad26.COV2.S was given once, or twice 56 days apart.

Described treatment: around 19 received Ad26.COV2.S at low or high dose, single or two shots; 5 received placebo; per-sample allocation not given. Specimen acquisition occurred on day 63 following the initial vaccine or placebo injection. TCRdb's table, derived via immunoSEQ multiplex PCR, lists solely in-frame clones and lacks some. The sample shows 350,000 to 550,000 clones, 89% of them seen only once. This clone was detected once. V dropped 0 bases and J dropped 6 bases, with 11 bases sitting between them. Germline loops: CDR1 LGHNA, CDR2 YSLEER. CDR3 size: 15 residues. This chain uses TRBV4-3 with TRBJ2-2; D not resolved. The source material was peripheral blood, sampled in a trial of Ad26.COV2.S vaccine versus placebo. The source of this sequence is a person between 18 and 65 years old who received the Ad26.COV2.S COVID-19 vaccine or a placebo. The CDR3 nucleotides read TGCGCCAGCAGCCAAGATTCTATCTTGGCCGGGGAGCTGTTTTTT. Protein sequence: CASSQDSILAGELFF.